This T cell receptor beta chain is drawn from a study of beta chain features in type 1 diabetes. This clone has just a few counts. Expressed TCRB transcripts were sequenced after all isolated RNA was converted to cDNA. TCRdb's table, derived via immunoSEQ multiplex PCR, lists solely in-frame clones and lacks some. The table shows some 150,000 clones, with 11% occurring only once. CDR3 length: 12 residues. From germline, CDR1 is MDHEN and CDR2 SYDVKM. Between the trimmed V and J ends, which lost 8 bases and 0 bases, there was a span of 5 bases. V and J are TRBV28 and TRBJ2-1; D ambiguous. The source is a man younger than 30 in good health. The source material was central memory CD4+ T cells from blood. CDR3 DNA: TGTGCCAGCGCAGCCTCCTACAATGAGCAGTTCTTC. It specifies CASAASYNEQFF.